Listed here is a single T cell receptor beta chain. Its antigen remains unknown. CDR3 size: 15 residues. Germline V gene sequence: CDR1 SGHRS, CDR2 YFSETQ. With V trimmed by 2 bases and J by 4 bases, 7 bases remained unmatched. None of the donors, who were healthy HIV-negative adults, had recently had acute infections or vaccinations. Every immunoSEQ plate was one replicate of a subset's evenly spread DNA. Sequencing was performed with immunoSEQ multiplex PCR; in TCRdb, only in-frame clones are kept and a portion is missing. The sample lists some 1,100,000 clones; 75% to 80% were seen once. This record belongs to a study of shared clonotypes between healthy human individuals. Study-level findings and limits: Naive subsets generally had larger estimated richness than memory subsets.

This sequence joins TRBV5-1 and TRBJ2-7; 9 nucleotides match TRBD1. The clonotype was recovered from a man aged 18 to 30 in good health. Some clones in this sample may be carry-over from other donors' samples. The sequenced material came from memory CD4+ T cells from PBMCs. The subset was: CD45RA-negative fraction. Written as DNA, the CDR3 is TGCGCCAGCAGCTTTCTGGACAGGGGTGGGTACGAGCAGTACTTC. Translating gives CASSFLDRGGYEQYF.